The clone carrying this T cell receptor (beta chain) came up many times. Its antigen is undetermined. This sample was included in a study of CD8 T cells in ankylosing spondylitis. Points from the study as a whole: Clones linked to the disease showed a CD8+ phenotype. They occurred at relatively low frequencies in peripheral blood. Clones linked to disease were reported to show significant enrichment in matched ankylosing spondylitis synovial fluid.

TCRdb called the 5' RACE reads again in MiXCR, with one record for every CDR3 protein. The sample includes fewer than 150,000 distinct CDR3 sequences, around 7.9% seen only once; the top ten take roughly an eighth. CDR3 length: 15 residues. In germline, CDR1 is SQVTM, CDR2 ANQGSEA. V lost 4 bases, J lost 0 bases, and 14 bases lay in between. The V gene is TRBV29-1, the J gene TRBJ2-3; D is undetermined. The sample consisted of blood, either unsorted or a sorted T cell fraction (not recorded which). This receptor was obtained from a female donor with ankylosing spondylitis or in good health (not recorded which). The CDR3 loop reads CSVVSLNPSTDTQYF. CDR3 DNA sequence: TGCAGCGTTGTCTCCTTGAACCCTAGCACAGATACGCAGTATTTT.